A single sample is the source of the 4 T cell receptor beta chains below, sequenced in a study of T-cell memory formation after mild COVID-19. TCRdb fed the 5' RACE reads into MiXCR, producing one record per CDR3 protein. The sample gives around 100,000 distinct CDR3 sequences, roughly 11% of which show up once; about two fifths is in the top ten. Material for sequencing was PBMCs or a T cell subset sorted from them (not recorded which). The origin of the receptors is a man aged 18 to 35 who had mild COVID-19 (a few samples of this study predate the infection). Cell type and time point are not known.

The table lists this clonotype with a few counts. The J gene is TRBJ1-4, the V gene TRBV6-5; no clear D. The CDR3 has 16 amino acids. Trimming stripped 5 bases from V and 7 bases from J, with 20 bases between. Germline V gives CDR1 MNHEY, CDR2 SVGAGI. In DNA form, the CDR3 reads TGTGCCAGCAGTCAGGTGGAGGTAACCTATGGTGAAAAACTGTTTTTT. This translates into CASSQVEVTYGEKLFF.

In its sample, this clonotype was seen a few times. The rearrangement joins TRBV15 to TRBJ1-2, with a tentative D call TRBD1 (5 bases). V lost 8 bases and J 2 bases, leaving 9 bases between the germline ends. CDR1 and CDR2 from the germline V gene are LNHNV and YYDKDF (reference sequence). The CDR3 length is 12 residues. CDR3 nucleotide sequence: TGTGCCACCGGCGGGGGAAACTATGGCTACACCTTC. This encodes CATGGGNYGYTF.

This clonotype showed up many times. The chain recombines TRBV20-1 with TRBJ2-7; 7 nucleotides align to TRBD1. Germline lookup yields CDR1 DFQATT and CDR2 SNEGSKA (reference sequence). CDR3 size: 15 residues. V dropped 5 bases and J dropped 0; count of bases not matched to a gene: 10. The CDR3 spells CSAERQGQSSYEQYF. CDR3 sequence (DNA): TGCAGTGCTGAGCGACAGGGACAAAGCTCCTACGAGCAGTACTTC.

The J gene is TRBJ1-2, the V gene TRBV5-4, with D perhaps matching TRBD1 (6 bases). CDR1 SGHNT and CDR2 YYREEE come from the germline V gene (reference sequence). CDR3 length: 15 residues. Trimming stripped 0 bases from V and 5 bases from J, with 14 bases between. CDR3 bases: TGTGCCAGCAGCTTGGACCCAGGGGCGATTTATGGCTACACCTTC. It specifies CASSLDPGAIYGYTF. The variable domain in full, completed from reference TRBV5-4 and TRBJ1-2, reads ETGVTQSPTHLIKTRGQQVTLRCSSQSGHNTVSWYQQALGQGPQFIFQYYREEENGRGNFPPRFSGLQFPNYSSELNVNALELDDSALYLCASSLDPGAIYGYTFGSGTRLTVV.